This record looks at one TCR beta chain sequence and its context. Its matching antigen is unknown. This entry is derived from a study of OX40 agonist ivuxolimab in advanced cancers. V lost 2 bases, J lost 0 bases, and 4 bases lay in between. The germline V gene encodes CDR1 GTSNPN and CDR2 SVGIG (reference sequence). The CDR3 covers 12 residues. Sequencing used immunoSEQ multiplex PCR; TCRdb keeps in-frame clones, though not all of them. The repertoire holds some 71,000 clones, with roughly 88% as singletons. Study results and caveats: Clonal expansion from baseline to week 6 occurred in both CD4+ and CD8+ T cells.

The TCR was taken from an adult with an advanced solid tumor such as melanoma, head and neck, liver or kidney cancer. Sequencing used CD4+ or CD8+ T cells sorted from blood, obtained in a trial of the OX40 agonist ivuxolimab. The chain has TRBV30 and TRBJ1-1; no clear D. The CDR3 here is CAWSPMNTEAFF. As DNA, the CDR3 is TGTGCCTGGAGTCCTATGAACACTGAAGCTTTCTTT.